The clone carrying this T cell receptor beta chain was detected a few times. Its antigen is currently unknown. The CDR3 is 15 residues long. From germline, CDR1 is MNHNY and CDR2 SVGAGI (reference sequence). V lost 2 bases and J lost 2, with 11 bases in between. The entry originates in a study of T cell repertoires in cytomegalovirus infection. About the research overall: Indications came from public TCR beta signatures; they pointed to CMV infection and to a matching HLA type.

General study results and limits: There were HLA-C-restricted CMV-specific TCR beta clonotypes dominating the ex vivo response.

Each CDR3 protein is one row after TCRdb ran MiXCR on the reads. The sample yields 200,000 to 300,000 distinct CDR3 sequences, roughly 13% seen once. The sample taken for sequencing was PBMCs. The clonotype was recovered from a human donor in good health (CMV status not recorded). Some clones in this sample may be carry-over from other donors' samples. The J gene is TRBJ2-3, the V gene TRBV6-6; D gene unclear. CDR3 nucleotides: TGTGCCAGCAGTTACATCGCACTACCCACAGATACGCAGTATTTT. Amino acids: CASSYIALPTDTQYF.